This T cell receptor beta chain was retrieved from a study of OX40 agonist ivuxolimab in advanced cancers. Study in general: The dose-escalation group included hepatocellular carcinoma, melanoma, renal cell carcinoma and head and neck cancer.

This clone was seen a handful of times. Profiling relied on immunoSEQ multiplex PCR, and the TCRdb table lists in-frame clones only, not all of them. The sample carries roughly 61,000 clones, roughly 90% recorded once. The V gene's germline CDR1 is SGDLS and CDR2 YYNGEE. This CDR3 has 16 residues. Trimming cost V 0 bases and J 7 bases, with 19 bases left between them. The sequence was obtained from an adult with an advanced solid tumor such as melanoma, head and neck, liver or kidney cancer. The V and J genes are TRBV9 and TRBJ1-2, with TRBD1 as a possible D gene (5 bases). Sequencing was performed on CD4+ or CD8+ T cells sorted from blood, taken in a trial of the OX40 agonist ivuxolimab. This CDR3 reads CASSVGGRAYGSGYTF. The CDR3 nucleotides are TGTGCCAGCAGCGTAGGAGGCAGGGCTTATGGCTCTGGCTACACCTTC. Full variable domain (missing parts from reference TRBV9 and TRBJ1-2): DSGVTQTPKHLITATGQRVTLRCSPRSGDLSVYWYQQSLDQGLQFLIQYYNGEERAKGNILERFSAQQFPDLHSELNLSSLELGDSALYFCASSVGGRAYGSGYTFGSGTRLTVV.